A selection of T cell receptor beta chains follows, all from one sample in a study of T cells in Graves' hyperthyroidism and ophthalmopathy. TCRdb reprocessed the multiplex PCR reads with MiXCR, giving one entry per CDR3 protein. The top ten hold about 8.9% of the sample, which has about 840,000 distinct CDR3 sequences, over 35% seen once. What was sequenced was blood. These receptors came from a man in his late teens or twenties with Graves' hyperthyroidism. CDR3s include the opening cysteine and the closing phenylalanine or tryptophan. A D gene is named only where the DNA matches it firmly. Rows may omit the clone size; those that give it use once, few, many or a size class.

j_call v_call d_call clone_size cdr3_length cdr3_aa cdr3_nt
TRBJ2-7 TRBV29-1 TRBD2 . 12 CSFPGGDYEQYF TGCAGCTTCCCGGGAGGGGACTACGAGCAGTACTTC
TRBJ1-5 TRBV12-3/TRBV12-4 . many 16 CASSLGGLRSNQPQHF TGTGCCAGCAGTTTAGGGGGACTCCGTAGTAATCAGCCCCAGCATTTT
TRBJ2-7 TRBV11-2 . many 11 CASSAGEEQYF TGTGCCAGCAGCGCAGGGGAAGAGCAGTACTTC
TRBJ2-6 TRBV13 . . 18 CASSSPLEAYSGANVLTF TGTGCCAGCAGCTCCCCGTTGGAGGCGTACTCTGGGGCCAACGTCCTGACTTTC
TRBJ2-5 TRBV6-5 TRBD2 few 14 CATSGLAGGQTQYF TGTGCCACCTCAGGACTAGCGGGAGGTCAGACCCAGTACTTC
TRBJ1-2 TRBV10-3 . many 11 CATATEDGYTF TGTGCCACCGCGACAGAAGATGGCTACACCTTC
TRBJ2-1 TRBV2 . . 13 CASSEGFPRGQFF TGTGCCAGCAGTGAAGGCTTCCCCCGAGGGCAGTTCTTC
TRBJ1-5 TRBV10-3 . many 14 CAISEQHLSQPQHF TGTGCCATCAGTGAGCAACATCTCAGTCAGCCCCAGCATTTT
TRBJ2-2 TRBV7-7 . few 15 CASSRGQRGAGELFF TGTGCTAGCAGCCGCGGACAGAGAGGCGCCGGGGAGCTGTTTTTT
TRBJ2-7 TRBV7-2 TRBD1 . 16 CASSLHTGTELSEQYF TGTGCCAGCAGCTTACATACCGGGACAGAACTAAGCGAGCAGTACTTC
TRBJ2-5 TRBV7-7 TRBD2 many 14 CASSQLAGEETQYF TGTGCTAGCAGCCAACTAGCGGGAGAAGAGACCCAGTACTTC
TRBJ2-5 TRBV29-1 . many 12 CSVSYGEETQYF TGCAGCGTAAGCTACGGGGAAGAGACCCAGTACTTC
TRBJ1-1 TRBV5-1 TRBD1 . 15 CASSTQGGGNTEAFF TGCGCCAGCAGTACACAGGGGGGGGGTAACACTGAAGCTTTCTTT
TRBJ1-5 TRBV6-5 . few 15 CASSSSLQGGQPQHF TGTGCCAGCAGTTCCTCCTTGCAGGGAGGTCAGCCCCAGCATTTT
TRBJ1-1 TRBV5-8 TRBD1 . 17 CASGPRTGGIGNTEAFF TGTGCCAGCGGCCCCCGGACAGGGGGAATTGGGAACACTGAAGCTTTCTTT
TRBJ2-7 TRBV12-3/TRBV12-4 TRBD1 many 14 CASSYGTGTYEQYF TGTGCCAGCAGTTACGGGACAGGGACCTACGAGCAGTACTTC
TRBJ2-2 TRBV7-9 TRBD1 . 15 CASRTGGGNTGELFF TGTGCCAGCAGAACAGGGGGCGGGAACACCGGGGAGCTGTTTTTT
TRBJ1-5 TRBV2 TRBD1 . 14 CASSASRGYQPQHF TGTGCCAGCAGTGCGAGCAGGGGGTATCAGCCCCAGCATTTT
TRBJ1-1 TRBV2 . . 11 CASRRGPLAFF TGTGCCAGCCGTCGGGGACCGCTCGCCTTCTTT
TRBJ2-7 TRBV7-9 TRBD1 . 13 CASSLMDRNEQYF TGTGCCAGCAGTTTAATGGACAGGAACGAGCAGTACTTC
TRBJ1-6 TRBV2 TRBD1 many 16 CASSGRWDRGRSPLHF TGTGCCAGCAGTGGACGCTGGGACAGGGGTCGGTCACCCCTCCACTTT
TRBJ1-1 TRBV29-1 . many 13 CSVEIGLNTEAFF TGCAGCGTTGAAATAGGGCTGAACACTGAAGCTTTCTTT
TRBJ2-2 TRBV13 . . 15 CASSQGHTNTGELFF TGTGCCAGCAGCCAGGGGCATACCAACACCGGGGAGCTGTTTTTT
TRBJ2-6 TRBV7-2 . few 17 CASSLWAQGLGANVLTF TGTGCCAGCAGCTTGTGGGCACAGGGCCTTGGGGCCAACGTCCTGACTTTC
TRBJ1-1 TRBV29-1 . many 13 CSVTRLGNTEAFF TGCAGCGTTACAAGGTTAGGGAACACTGAAGCTTTCTTT
TRBJ2-5 TRBV20-1 . . 12 CSASTGFQTQYF TGCAGTGCTAGTACAGGGTTTCAGACCCAGTACTTC
TRBJ1-5 TRBV7-3 . many 13 CASSQWVGQPQHF TGTGCCAGCAGCCAGTGGGTGGGTCAGCCCCAGCATTTT
TRBJ2-2 TRBV7-2 . . 15 CASSRMQGVTGELFF TGCGCCAGCAGCCGAATGCAGGGTGTCACCGGGGAGCTGTTTTTT
TRBJ1-2 TRBV7-9 . few 16 CASSFDGRGPTYGYTF TGTGCCAGCAGCTTCGATGGGCGGGGGCCAACCTATGGCTACACCTTC
TRBJ2-7 TRBV5-1 . . 13 CASSDGRTYEQYF TGCGCCAGCAGCGACGGGAGAACTTACGAGCAGTACTTC
TRBJ2-7 TRBV7-2 TRBD1 . 15 CASSQDYQGAYEQYF TGCGCCAGCAGCCAAGATTACCAGGGGGCCTACGAGCAGTACTTC